Reported below is one T cell receptor (beta chain). Its target is not known. The CDR3 consists of 13 residues. V lost 2 bases and J lost 14; bases outside the gene matches: 11. The germline V gene encodes CDR1 KGHSH and CDR2 LQKENI. TCRdb fed the 5' RACE reads into MiXCR, producing one record per CDR3 protein. The sample shows around 540,000 distinct CDR3 sequences, about 13% of them seen only once. This specimen belongs to a study of CD8 T cells in ankylosing spondylitis. The study's findings and limits: A TCR beta motif of roughly 8 highly homologous variants seemed to mark ankylosing spondylitis blood.

Sequenced: blood, either unsorted or a sorted T cell fraction (not recorded which). The origin of this receptor is a male donor with ankylosing spondylitis. The gene calls are TRBV18 and TRBJ1-2, with 7 positions matching TRBD1. CDR3 sequence (DNA): TGTGCCAGCTCACCAGCACAGGGGCGAGGATGGACCTTC. Residues: CASSPAQGRGWTF.